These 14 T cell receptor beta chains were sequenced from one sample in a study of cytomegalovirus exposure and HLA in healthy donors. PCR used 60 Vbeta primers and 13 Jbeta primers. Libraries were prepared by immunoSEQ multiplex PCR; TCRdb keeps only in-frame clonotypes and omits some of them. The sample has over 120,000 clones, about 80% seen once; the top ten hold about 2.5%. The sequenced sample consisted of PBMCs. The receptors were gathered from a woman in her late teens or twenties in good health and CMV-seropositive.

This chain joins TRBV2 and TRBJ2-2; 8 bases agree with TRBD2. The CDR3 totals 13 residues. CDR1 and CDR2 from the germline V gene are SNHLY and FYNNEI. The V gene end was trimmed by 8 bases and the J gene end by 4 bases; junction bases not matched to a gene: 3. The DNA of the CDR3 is TGTGCCAGCGGGCTAGCGGGCACCGGGGAGCTGTTTTTT. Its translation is CASGLAGTGELFF.

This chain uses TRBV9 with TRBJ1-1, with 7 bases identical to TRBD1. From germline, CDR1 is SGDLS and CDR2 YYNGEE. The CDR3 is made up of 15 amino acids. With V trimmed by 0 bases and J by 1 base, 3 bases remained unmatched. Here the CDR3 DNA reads TGTGCCAGCAGCGTAGCGGGACAGTGGAACACTGAAGCTTTCTTT. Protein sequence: CASSVAGQWNTEAFF.

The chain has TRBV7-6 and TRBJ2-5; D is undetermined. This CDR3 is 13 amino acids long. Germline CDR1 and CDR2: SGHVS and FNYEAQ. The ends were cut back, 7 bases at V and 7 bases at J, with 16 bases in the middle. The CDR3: CASTSPPRGTQYF. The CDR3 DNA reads TGTGCCAGCACTTCCCCCCCGAGAGGGACCCAGTACTTC.

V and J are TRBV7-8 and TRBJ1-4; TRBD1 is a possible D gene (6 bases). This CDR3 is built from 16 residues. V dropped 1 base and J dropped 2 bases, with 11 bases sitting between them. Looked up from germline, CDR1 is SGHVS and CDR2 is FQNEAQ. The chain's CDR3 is CASSLGGQGTNEKLFF. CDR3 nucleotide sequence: TGTGCCAGCAGCTTAGGGGGACAAGGGACTAATGAAAAACTGTTTTTT. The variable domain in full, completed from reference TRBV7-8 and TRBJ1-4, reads GAGVSQSPRYKVAKRGQDVALRCDPISGHVSLFWYQQALGQGPEFLTYFQNEAQLDKSGLPSDRFFAERPEGSVSTLKIQRTQQEDSAVYLCASSLGGQGTNEKLFFGSGTQLSVL.

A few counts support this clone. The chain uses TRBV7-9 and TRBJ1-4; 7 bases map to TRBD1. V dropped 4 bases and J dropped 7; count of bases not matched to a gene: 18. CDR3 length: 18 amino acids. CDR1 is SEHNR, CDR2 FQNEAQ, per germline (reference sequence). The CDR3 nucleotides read TGTGCCAGCAGCTCTCATCCGGGACAGTCCGACTTTGGTGAAAAACTGTTTTTT. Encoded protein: CASSSHPGQSDFGEKLFF.

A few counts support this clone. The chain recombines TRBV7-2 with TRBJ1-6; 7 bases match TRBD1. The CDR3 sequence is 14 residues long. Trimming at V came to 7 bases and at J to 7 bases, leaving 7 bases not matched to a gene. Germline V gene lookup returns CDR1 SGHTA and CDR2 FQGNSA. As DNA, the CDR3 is TGTGCCAGCACCCGGGGGACAGAAAATTCACCCCTCCACTTT. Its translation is CASTRGTENSPLHF. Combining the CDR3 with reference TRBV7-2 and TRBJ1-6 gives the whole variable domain GAGVSQSPSNKVTEKGKDVELRCDPISGHTALYWYRQSLGQGLEFLIYFQGNSAPDKSGLPSDRFSAERTGGSVSTLTIQRTQQEDSAVYLCASTRGTENSPLHFGNGTRLTVT.

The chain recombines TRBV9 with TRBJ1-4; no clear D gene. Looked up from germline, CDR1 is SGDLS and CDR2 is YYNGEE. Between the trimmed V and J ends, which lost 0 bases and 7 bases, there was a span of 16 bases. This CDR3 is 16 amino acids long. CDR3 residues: CASSVDPGRDGEKLFF. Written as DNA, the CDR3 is TGTGCCAGCAGCGTAGACCCGGGAAGGGATGGTGAAAAACTGTTTTTT.

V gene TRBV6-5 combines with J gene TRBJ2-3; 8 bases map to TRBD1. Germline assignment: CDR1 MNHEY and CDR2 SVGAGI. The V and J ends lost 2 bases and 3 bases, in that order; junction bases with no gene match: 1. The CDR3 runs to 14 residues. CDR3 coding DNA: TGTGCCAGCAGTTACCACAGGGGGACAGATACGCAGTATTTT. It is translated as CASSYHRGTDTQYF.

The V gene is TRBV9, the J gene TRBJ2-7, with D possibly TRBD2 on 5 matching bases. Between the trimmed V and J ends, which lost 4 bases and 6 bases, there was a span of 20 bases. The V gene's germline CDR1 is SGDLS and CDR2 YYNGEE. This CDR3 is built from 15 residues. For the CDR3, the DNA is TGTGCCAGCAGCCCCCTACTAGGGCGGAACGCCGAGCAGTACTTC. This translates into CASSPLLGRNAEQYF. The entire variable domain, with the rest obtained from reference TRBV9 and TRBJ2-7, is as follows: DSGVTQTPKHLITATGQRVTLRCSPRSGDLSVYWYQQSLDQGLQFLIQYYNGEERAKGNILERFSAQQFPDLHSELNLSSLELGDSALYFCASSPLLGRNAEQYFGPGTRLTVT.

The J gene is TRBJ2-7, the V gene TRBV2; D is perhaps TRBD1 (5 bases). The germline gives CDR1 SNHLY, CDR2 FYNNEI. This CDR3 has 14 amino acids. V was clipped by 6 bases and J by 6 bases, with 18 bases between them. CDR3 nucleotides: TGTGCCAGCAGACCCCCCAGGGCAAGGGGCGAGCAGTACTTC. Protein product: CASRPPRARGEQYF.

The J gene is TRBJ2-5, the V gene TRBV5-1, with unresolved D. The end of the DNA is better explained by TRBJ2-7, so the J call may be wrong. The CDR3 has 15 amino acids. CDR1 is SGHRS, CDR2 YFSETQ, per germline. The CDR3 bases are TGCGCCAGCAGCTTGGAGGCGGCGTCCTCCTACGAGCAGTACTTC. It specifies CASSLEAASSYEQYF.

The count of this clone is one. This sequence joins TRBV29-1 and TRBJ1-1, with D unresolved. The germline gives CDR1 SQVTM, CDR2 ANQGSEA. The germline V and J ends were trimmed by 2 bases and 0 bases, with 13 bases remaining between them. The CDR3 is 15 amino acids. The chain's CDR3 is CSVERRVLMNTEAFF. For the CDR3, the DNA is TGCAGCGTTGAAAGGAGGGTGTTAATGAACACTGAAGCTTTCTTT.

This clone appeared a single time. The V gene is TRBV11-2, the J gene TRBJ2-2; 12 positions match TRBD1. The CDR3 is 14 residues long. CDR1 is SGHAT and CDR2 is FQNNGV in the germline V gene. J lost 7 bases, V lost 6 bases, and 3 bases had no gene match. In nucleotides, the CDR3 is TGTGCCAGCAGGGGACAGGGGGCGGTCGGGGAGCTGTTTTTT. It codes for CASRGQGAVGELFF.

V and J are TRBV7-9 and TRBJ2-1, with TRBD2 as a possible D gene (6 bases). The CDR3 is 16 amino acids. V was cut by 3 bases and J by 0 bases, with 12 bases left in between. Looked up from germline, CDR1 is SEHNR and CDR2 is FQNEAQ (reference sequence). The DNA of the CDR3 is TGTGCCAGCAGCTTTCGGGGAGGTCGCTCCTACAATGAGCAGTTCTTC. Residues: CASSFRGGRSYNEQFF.